These 18 T cell receptor beta chains were sequenced from one sample in a study of OX40 agonist ivuxolimab in advanced cancers. Repertoires were generated with immunoSEQ multiplex PCR, while TCRdb's copy carries only in-frame clones and drops some. Altogether 50,000 or so clones are present, roughly 84% being singletons, with the ten largest covering about 4.5%. The sample consisted of CD4+ or CD8+ T cells sorted from blood, taken in a trial of the OX40 agonist ivuxolimab. These receptors originate from an adult with an advanced solid tumor such as melanoma, head and neck, liver or kidney cancer.

This clone was seen only a few times. J is TRBJ1-4 and V is TRBV2; TRBD1 is a possible D gene (5 bases). The CDR3 contains 15 residues. With 2 bases removed from V and 0 bases from J, the gap between germline ends came to 7 bases. The germline gives CDR1 SNHLY, CDR2 FYNNEI. The CDR3 DNA is TGTGCCAGCAGTGAAAGAGGGGCAACTAATGAAAAACTGTTTTTT. It yields the protein CASSERGATNEKLFF. The whole variable domain, filled in from reference TRBV2 and TRBJ1-4, reads EPEVTQTPSHQVTQMGQEVILRCVPISNHLYFYWYRQILGQKVEFLVSFYNNEISEKSEIFDDQFSVERPDGSNFTLKIRSTKLEDSAMYFCASSERGATNEKLFFGSGTQLSVL.

This sequence joins TRBV19 and TRBJ1-3, with D unresolved. This CDR3 has 15 amino acids. In germline, CDR1 is LNHDA, CDR2 SQIVND (reference sequence). V was shortened by 4 bases and J by 2 bases, with 12 bases between the two germline ends. The CDR3 DNA is TGTGCCAGTAGTAGGTGGGGAGAGGCTGGAAACACCATATATTTT. This sequence encodes CASSRWGEAGNTIYF.

The gene calls are TRBV6-5 and TRBJ2-1; D gene unclear. The CDR3 runs 15 residues. From germline, CDR1 is MNHEY and CDR2 SVGAGI. With 5 bases removed from V and 0 bases from J, the gap between germline ends came to 11 bases. CDR3 amino acids: CASSNRQDSYNEQFF. In DNA, the CDR3 is TGTGCCAGCAGTAACCGACAAGACTCCTACAATGAGCAGTTCTTC.

This clone was counted a single time. The chain links TRBV6-6 to TRBJ2-2, with D unclear. CDR1 and CDR2 from the germline V gene are MNHNY and SVGAGI (reference sequence). Trimming took off 2 bases at V and 5 bases at J, with 9 bases between the two ends. The CDR3 is 14 amino acids. CDR3 bases: TGTGCCAGCAGTTACGGCCCTAGAACCGGGGAGCTGTTTTTT. This codes for CASSYGPRTGELFF.

The chain carries TRBV27 and TRBJ2-3; D perhaps matches TRBD2 (5 bases). This CDR3 comprises 13 residues. Per the germline V gene, CDR1 is MNHEY and CDR2 is SMNVEV (reference sequence). Trimming took off 7 bases at V and 10 bases at J, with 18 bases between the two ends. The CDR3 reads CASTWTWGDPQYF. The CDR3 DNA reads as TGTGCCAGCACCTGGACTTGGGGTGATCCGCAGTATTTT.

The chain couples TRBV7-3 to TRBJ2-6; D possibly corresponds to TRBD1 (5 bases). Germline V gene sequence: CDR1 SGHTA, CDR2 FQGTGA. The ends were cut back, 5 bases at V and 3 bases at J, with 14 bases in the middle. The CDR3 runs 16 residues. The CDR3 sequence is CASSRQGALGANVLTF. Here the CDR3 DNA reads TGTGCCAGCAGCCGTCAAGGGGCGCTTGGGGCCAACGTCCTGACTTTC.

This clone appeared a single time. The chain links TRBV9 to TRBJ1-2, with D perhaps TRBD1 (5 bases). The CDR3 loop spans 13 amino acids. Germline-derived CDR1 and CDR2 are SGDLS and YYNGEE. Trimming shortened V by 6 bases and J by 3 bases, and 12 bases separated the two germline ends. CDR3 protein: CASNTGGDYGYTF. CDR3 coding DNA: TGTGCCAGCAACACCGGGGGGGACTATGGCTACACCTTC.

The rearrangement joins TRBV19 to TRBJ1-5; TRBD1 agrees at 7 bases. The CDR3 spans 16 residues. V gave up 4 bases and J gave up 6 bases; unmatched junction bases: 12. Germline CDR1 is LNHDA and CDR2 is SQIVND (reference sequence). The CDR3 loop reads CASSTVPGQRAQPQHF. The CDR3 region has the DNA TGTGCCAGTAGTACAGTCCCGGGACAGCGCGCTCAGCCCCAGCATTTT.

In this sample, this clone turned up a few times. The chain combines TRBV15 with TRBJ1-5, with no clear D. V was shortened by 0 bases and J by 4 bases, with 4 bases between the two germline ends. The CDR3 covers 13 residues. Germline V gene sequence: CDR1 LNHNV, CDR2 YYDKDF (reference sequence). This CDR3 reads CATSRDVNQPQHF. CDR3 coding DNA: TGTGCCACCAGCAGAGATGTGAATCAGCCCCAGCATTTT. The whole variable domain, remainder taken from reference TRBV15 and TRBJ1-5, is DAMVIQNPRYQVTQFGKPVTLSCSQTLNHNVMYWYQQKSSQAPKLLFHYYDKDFNNEADTPDNFQSRRPNTSFCFLDIRSPGLGDTAMYLCATSRDVNQPQHFGDGTRLSIL.

V and J are TRBV2 and TRBJ2-3; D not resolved. Deletions cut 4 bases from V and 1 base from J, with 6 bases between. The CDR3 extends over 13 amino acids. Looked up from germline, CDR1 is SNHLY and CDR2 is FYNNEI. CDR3 loop: CASSAPGTDTQYF. CDR3 bases: TGTGCCAGCAGTGCACCTGGCACAGATACGCAGTATTTT.

The chain combines TRBV28 with TRBJ2-5; D possibly corresponds to TRBD2 (6 bases). The germline V gene has CDR1 MDHEN and CDR2 SYDVKM. CDR3 size: 14 residues. V dropped 7 bases and J dropped 4 bases, with 16 bases sitting between them. CDR3 amino acids: CASTLGGSLETQYF. In DNA form, the CDR3 reads TGTGCCAGCACCCTCGGGGGAAGTTTAGAGACCCAGTACTTC.

V usage is TRBV9 and J usage is TRBJ2-7, with 7 positions matching TRBD2. Trimming at V came to 4 bases and at J to 4 bases, leaving 8 bases not matched to a gene. In germline, CDR1 is SGDLS, CDR2 YYNGEE. This CDR3 comprises 14 residues. Here the CDR3 DNA reads TGTGCCAGCAGCCCTTCCGGGGGGAGGTACGAGCAGTACTTC. Translated, it gives CASSPSGGRYEQYF.

This chain connects TRBV7-8 to TRBJ1-2; unclear D gene. Germline assignment: CDR1 SGHVS and CDR2 FQNEAQ. CDR3 length: 15 amino acids. V was pared by 7 bases and J by 5 bases, with 20 bases between. The CDR3 DNA reads as TGTGCCAGCACCCAAGGCTCGGCGCCGGCTTATGGCTACACCTTC. This translates into CASTQGSAPAYGYTF.

This clone was counted once. This sequence joins TRBV6-7 and TRBJ1-2, with D uncertain. TRBV6-7 is an open reading frame, and its role is uncertain. The CDR3 runs to 22 residues. Trimming cost V 0 bases and J 0 bases, with 29 bases left between them. CDR3 loop: CASSYSPTVALFRSLANYGYTF. Here the CDR3 DNA reads TGTGCCAGCAGTTACTCGCCAACGGTCGCCCTTTTTAGGTCTTTAGCTAACTATGGCTACACCTTC.

The chain has TRBV28 and TRBJ1-5, with TRBD1 identical over 9 bases. Trimming removed 0 bases from V and 16 bases from J; junction bases left unmatched: 7. In germline, CDR1 is MDHEN, CDR2 SYDVKM. This CDR3 spans 13 amino acids. The CDR3 is CASSLWSGTGQHF. CDR3 in DNA: TGTGCCAGCAGTTTATGGTCCGGGACAGGGCAACATTTT.

The DNA of the CDR3 is TGTGCCAGCAGCTTAGGCAGGGTAAACTACAATGAGCAGTTCTTC. Translated, it gives CASSLGRVNYNEQFF. The genes are TRBV7-8 and TRBJ2-1; D is perhaps TRBD1 (5 bases). From germline, CDR1 is SGHVS and CDR2 FQNEAQ. The CDR3 sequence is 15 residues long. Trimming took 1 base from V and 3 from J, leaving 10 bases between them. Supplemented by reference TRBV7-8 and TRBJ2-1, the full variable domain reads GAGVSQSPRYKVAKRGQDVALRCDPISGHVSLFWYQQALGQGPEFLTYFQNEAQLDKSGLPSDRFFAERPEGSVSTLKIQRTQQEDSAVYLCASSLGRVNYNEQFFGPGTRLTVL.

The chain combines TRBV28 with TRBJ1-5, with no clear D. Deletions cut 5 bases from V and 9 bases from J, with 11 bases between. This CDR3 region has 12 residues. Germline CDR1 reads MDHEN; CDR2 reads SYDVKM. Here the CDR3 DNA reads TGTGCCAGCAGTCCCCCGAATGGGCCCCAGCATTTT. It is translated as CASSPPNGPQHF.

V is TRBV18 and J is TRBJ2-7; D is unresolved. CDR1 and CDR2 from the germline V gene are KGHSH and LQKENI. This CDR3 has 14 residues. Trimming cost V 0 bases and J 6 bases, with 12 bases left between them. CDR3 DNA: TGTGCCAGCTCACCACCGGATTATCTGGGCGAGCAGTACTTC. Protein product: CASSPPDYLGEQYF.